This passage covers 32 T cell receptor beta chains from one sample sequenced in a study of CD8 T cell repertoires and HIV-1 epitope variants. Which antigens these TCRs recognize remains unknown. The method was immunoSEQ multiplex PCR; TCRdb's version includes in-frame clones alone and lacks a portion of them. The data show some 5,400 clones, roughly three fifths seen once. The sequencing sample was made of cultured CD8+ T cells derived from PBMCs. These receptors were taken from a male donor with HIV.

This clone has a single count. The chain employs TRBV27 and TRBJ1-2; TRBD1 might be the D (5 bases). CDR1 and CDR2 from the germline V gene are MNHEY and SMNVEV (reference sequence). The CDR3 has 16 residues. V lost 7 bases and J lost 5, with 23 bases in between. CDR3 region: CASTDLRGADLYGYTF. The CDR3 DNA reads TGTGCCAGCACCGATTTGAGGGGCGCGGATCTTTATGGCTACACCTTC.

This clone has a handful of counts. The chain uses TRBV28 and TRBJ2-7; 8 bases line up with TRBD2. This CDR3 is built from 14 residues. J was trimmed by 6 bases and V by 5 bases; bases with no gene match: 9. From germline, CDR1 is MDHEN and CDR2 SYDVKM. The CDR3 DNA follows: TGTGCCAGCAGTCCGGAAGCGGGAGTAAGCGAGCAGTACTTC. Translating it yields CASSPEAGVSEQYF.

This chain joins TRBV28 and TRBJ1-5; TRBD1 matches 8 bases. V shed 3 bases and J 2 bases; nucleotides not matched to a gene: 0. CDR3 length equals 14 residues. Germline CDR1 reads MDHEN; CDR2 reads SYDVKM. The CDR3 here is CASSLTGGNQPQHF. The DNA of the CDR3 is TGTGCCAGCAGTTTGACAGGGGGCAATCAGCCCCAGCATTTT. Combining the CDR3 with reference TRBV28 and TRBJ1-5 gives the whole variable domain DVKVTQSSRYLVKRTGEKVFLECVQDMDHENMFWYRQDPGLGLRLIYFSYDVKMKEKGDIPEGYSVSREKKERFSLILESASTNQTSMYLCASSLTGGNQPQHFGDGTRLSIL.

This clone qualifies as medium-sized (0.01 to 0.1%). V usage is TRBV19 and J usage is TRBJ2-2, with D possibly being TRBD2 (5 bases). Germline CDR1 reads LNHDA; CDR2 reads SQIVND (reference sequence). CDR3 length: 17 amino acids. Trimming left V 4 bases short and J 0 bases short, with 15 bases between. CDR3 bases: TGTGCCAGTAGTAACTGGATTCAGACTACGAACACCGGGGAGCTGTTTTTT. Its protein is CASSNWIQTTNTGELFF.

The CDR3: CASTETGNTEAFF. The CDR3 DNA reads TGTGCCAGCACCGAAACAGGGAACACTGAAGCTTTCTTT. V and J are TRBV28 and TRBJ1-1, with a tentative D call TRBD1 (5 bases). There are 13 residues in the CDR3. Germline CDR1 MDHEN, CDR2 SYDVKM. The V end was cut by 7 bases, the J end by 1 base, with 10 bases between.

The chain carries TRBV6-5 and TRBJ1-1; tentative D call: TRBD1 (5 bases). The CDR3 is made up of 14 amino acids. From germline, CDR1 is MNHEY and CDR2 SVGAGI. V dropped 2 bases and J dropped 4 bases, with 11 bases sitting between them. The CDR3 loop reads CASSYGGLGTEAFF. The CDR3 DNA reads TGTGCCAGCAGTTACGGGGGATTGGGCACTGAAGCTTTCTTT.

V gene TRBV7-2 combines with J gene TRBJ2-3; TRBD1 matches at 8 bases. CDR1 and CDR2 from the germline V gene are SGHTA and FQGNSA. The CDR3 spans 15 residues. V lost 1 base, J lost 2 bases, and 2 bases stayed unmatched. The CDR3 loop is CASSLGTGNTDTQYF. CDR3 coding DNA: TGTGCCAGCAGCTTAGGGACAGGGAACACAGATACGCAGTATTTT.

A few counts support this clone. This sequence joins TRBV19 and TRBJ2-6; maybe TRBD1 (5 bases). Trimming took 6 bases from V and 3 from J, leaving 18 bases between them. This CDR3 has 17 residues. Looked up from germline, CDR1 is LNHDA and CDR2 is SQIVND (reference sequence). In DNA, the CDR3 is TGTGCCAGTAGCAATCCCGACAGTCTGGATGGGGCCAACGTCCTGACTTTC. Its protein is CASSNPDSLDGANVLTF.

The chain carries TRBV5-1 and TRBJ1-2; 11 positions agree with TRBD1. The CDR3 length is 14 residues. J was trimmed by 5 bases and V by 6 bases; bases with no gene match: 6. Germline assignment: CDR1 SGHRS and CDR2 YFSETQ. The DNA of the CDR3 is TGCGCCAGCAAACCGGGACAGGGGGGTTATGGCTACACCTTC. It yields the protein CASKPGQGGYGYTF.

The chain carries TRBV2 and TRBJ2-2; D is perhaps TRBD1 (5 bases). The germline V gene encodes CDR1 SNHLY and CDR2 FYNNEI. This CDR3 has 13 residues. Trimming stripped 5 bases from V and 5 bases from J, with 9 bases between. Here the CDR3 reads CASSWGRTGELFF. The CDR3 DNA is TGTGCCAGCAGTTGGGGCAGAACCGGGGAGCTGTTTTTT.

This sequence joins TRBV5-4 and TRBJ2-5, with 8 bases that match TRBD1. Germline assignment: CDR1 SGHNT and CDR2 YYREEE (reference sequence). There are 13 residues in the CDR3. V was pared by 4 bases and J by 5 bases, with 4 bases of the junction left unmatched. The CDR3 region has the DNA TGTGCCAGCAGCCCCCGGACAGGGGAGACCCAGTACTTC. Residues: CASSPRTGETQYF.

V usage is TRBV28 and J usage is TRBJ2-1; no clear D. Trimming removed 6 bases from V and 7 bases from J, with 10 bases in between. The CDR3 loop spans 12 amino acids. Germline assignment: CDR1 MDHEN and CDR2 SYDVKM. CDR3 sequence: CASRNPPNEQFF. The CDR3 nucleotides read TGTGCCAGCAGGAACCCTCCGAATGAGCAGTTCTTC.

The CDR3: CASGLQGTRAFF. The CDR3 bases are TGTGCTAGTGGTCTACAGGGGACACGAGCTTTCTTT. The chain carries TRBV12-5 and TRBJ1-1, with 7 bases that match TRBD1. The J segment lost 10 bases and the V segment lost 5 bases, leaving 7 bases of the junction unmatched. The CDR3 covers 12 residues. The germline V gene has CDR1 LGHNT and CDR2 FRNRAP.

This clone was recorded a few times. The chain links TRBV5-1 to TRBJ2-7, with D unclear. Trimming took 4 bases from V and 6 from J, leaving 17 bases between them. CDR1 and CDR2 (germline): SGHRS, YFSETQ. There are 14 residues in the CDR3. The CDR3 nucleotides read TGCGCCAGCAGCCCATTTTCTCCCTCAGCCGAGCAGTACTTC. Its protein product is CASSPFSPSAEQYF.

V is TRBV28 and J is TRBJ2-3; D is undetermined. Germline-derived CDR1 and CDR2 are MDHEN and SYDVKM. V shed 7 bases and J shed 0 bases, with 14 bases lying between them. This CDR3 contains 15 residues. In nucleotides, the CDR3 is TGTGCCAGCATTAACGAGGTCCCAAGCACAGATACGCAGTATTTT. This sequence encodes CASINEVPSTDTQYF.

The CDR3 sequence is CASSGTSESYNEQFF. The DNA of the CDR3 is TGTGCCAGCAGCGGGACTAGCGAGTCCTACAATGAGCAGTTCTTC. The chain links TRBV7-9 to TRBJ2-1; 10 bases map to TRBD2. Germline V CDR1 and CDR2: SEHNR, FQNEAQ (reference sequence). V was pared by 5 bases and J by 1 base, with 2 bases of the junction left unmatched. This CDR3 is built from 15 residues.

The chain couples TRBV28 to TRBJ2-7; tentatively, D is TRBD1 or TRBD2 (5 bases each). Per germline, CDR1 MDHEN and CDR2 SYDVKM. V was trimmed by 7 bases and J by 1 base, leaving 11 bases between them. The length of the CDR3 is 13 residues. In nucleotides, the CDR3 is TGTGCCAGCAACGTCGGGGCTTCCTACGAGCAGTACTTC. Amino acid sequence: CASNVGASYEQYF.

The chain recombines TRBV10-3 with TRBJ2-1; 8 bases are shared with TRBD2. V lost 6 bases to trimming and J lost 0 bases; unmatched junction nucleotides: 10. The CDR3 is 17 amino acids. CDR1 ENHRY and CDR2 SYGVKD come from the germline V gene. This CDR3 reads CAISETQLAASYNEQFF. DNA of the CDR3: TGTGCCATCAGCGAAACCCAACTAGCGGCCTCCTACAATGAGCAGTTCTTC.

This clone was seen more than once but under ten times. This rearrangement joins TRBV14 to TRBJ2-1; D gene uncertain. V lost 0 bases, J lost 2 bases, and 8 bases lay in between. CDR1 is SGHDN, CDR2 FVKESK, per germline. This CDR3 has 15 amino acids. The CDR3 region has the DNA TGTGCCAGCAGCCAAGATCGGAAGCCCTACAATGAGCAGTTCTTC. As protein: CASSQDRKPYNEQFF.

The chain combines TRBV6-4 with TRBJ1-6, with D unresolved. With 2 bases removed from V and 5 bases from J, the gap between germline ends came to 4 bases. CDR1 is MRHNA, CDR2 SNTAGT, per germline. This CDR3 is 13 amino acids long. CDR3: CASSDGDNSPLHF. CDR3 DNA: TGTGCCAGCAGTGACGGAGATAATTCACCCCTCCACTTT.

This clone was recorded only once. V and J are TRBV29-1 and TRBJ1-1; D uncertain. The CDR3 length is 12 residues. Trimming shortened V by 1 base and J by 6 bases, and 9 bases separated the two germline ends. In germline, CDR1 is SQVTM, CDR2 ANQGSEA. The CDR3 loop reads CSVEGGVSEAFF. CDR3 DNA sequence: TGCAGCGTTGAAGGCGGGGTATCTGAAGCTTTCTTT.

The rearrangement uses TRBV28 and TRBJ1-4; D is uncertain. The CDR3 loop spans 18 amino acids. The germline V and J ends were trimmed by 0 bases and 0 bases, with 14 bases remaining between them. Germline lookup yields CDR1 MDHEN and CDR2 SYDVKM. For the CDR3, the DNA is TGTGCCAGCAGTTTATGGCTTTTTTCGGGCGCAACTAATGAAAAACTGTTTTTT. This encodes CASSLWLFSGATNEKLFF. The full variable domain, completed using reference TRBV28 and TRBJ1-4, is DVKVTQSSRYLVKRTGEKVFLECVQDMDHENMFWYRQDPGLGLRLIYFSYDVKMKEKGDIPEGYSVSREKKERFSLILESASTNQTSMYLCASSLWLFSGATNEKLFFGSGTQLSVL.

The table lists this clone with a few counts. The chain has TRBV4-1 and TRBJ2-7; perhaps TRBD2 as D (5 bases). CDR1 is MGHRA and CDR2 is YSYEKL in the germline V gene. V lost 0 bases and J lost 2, with 8 bases in between. The CDR3 has 14 residues. The CDR3 here is CASSQELVAYEQYF. CDR3 bases: TGCGCCAGCAGCCAAGAACTAGTGGCCTACGAGCAGTACTTC.

The chain couples TRBV5-1 to TRBJ2-7; 9 bases fit TRBD1. Germline V gives CDR1 SGHRS, CDR2 YFSETQ. The CDR3 runs to 15 residues. V lost 0 bases and J lost 4; bases outside the gene matches: 5. The CDR3 bases are TGCGCCAGCAGCTTGGAGGGGACAGGGTCTTACGAGCAGTACTTC. Translated, it gives CASSLEGTGSYEQYF.

The chain is built from TRBV13 and TRBJ2-1; 10 bases are shared with TRBD2. Trimming removed 5 bases from V and 7 bases from J; junction bases left unmatched: 17. Germline V gene lookup returns CDR1 PRHDT and CDR2 FYEKMQ (reference sequence). The CDR3 loop spans 18 amino acids. The CDR3 DNA follows: TGTGCCAGCAGCCCACCCGCGATGGAGCGGGGGGGCCGGAATGAGCAGTTCTTC. It is translated as CASSPPAMERGGRNEQFF.

The chain is built from TRBV10-1 and TRBJ2-1; 8 nucleotides align to TRBD1. V was clipped by 4 bases and J by 8 bases; unmatched bases: 10. Germline V gives CDR1 WNHNN, CDR2 SYGVQD (reference sequence). The CDR3 loop spans 15 amino acids. CDR3 protein: CASSGLGTGPYEQFF. CDR3 nucleotides: TGCGCCAGCAGTGGCCTCGGGACAGGCCCCTATGAGCAGTTCTTC.

The chain employs TRBV6-4 and TRBJ1-5, with TRBD1 identical over 12 bases. Germline V gives CDR1 MRHNA, CDR2 SNTAGT. The CDR3 totals 15 residues. V lost 5 bases to trimming and J lost 5 bases; unmatched junction nucleotides: 4. CDR3 sequence (DNA): TGTGCCAGCAGTCACGGGACAGGGGGCGATCAGCCCCAGCATTTT. Translated: CASSHGTGGDQPQHF.

The chain couples TRBV6-5 to TRBJ2-2; unclear D gene. V lost 0 bases and J 6 bases, leaving 5 bases between the germline ends. Germline V gene lookup returns CDR1 MNHEY and CDR2 SVGAGI. The CDR3 consists of 13 residues. CDR3 region: CASSYSGSGELFF. The CDR3 DNA is TGTGCCAGCAGTTACTCAGGGTCCGGGGAGCTGTTTTTT.

This chain connects TRBV7-6 to TRBJ1-1; D ambiguous. CDR1 is SGHVS, CDR2 FNYEAQ, per germline. CDR3 size: 12 residues. The ends were cut back, 5 bases at V and 5 bases at J, with 9 bases in the middle. This chain's CDR3 is CASSSAGTEAFF. The DNA for the CDR3 is TGTGCCAGCAGCAGCGCCGGGACTGAAGCTTTCTTT. The variable domain in full, with the rest retrieved from reference TRBV7-6 and TRBJ1-1, is GAGVSQSPRYKVTKRGQDVALRCDPISGHVSLYWYRQALGQGPEFLTYFNYEAQQDKSGLPNDRFSAERPEGSISTLTIQRTEQRDSAMYRCASSSAGTEAFFGQGTRLTVV.

The J gene is TRBJ2-2, the V gene TRBV7-2, with 7 bases lining up with TRBD1. In germline, CDR1 is SGHTA, CDR2 FQGNSA. The CDR3 runs to 14 residues. With V trimmed by 5 bases and J by 2 bases, 2 bases remained unmatched. CDR3 bases: TGTGCCAGCAGCAGACAGGGAAACACCGGGGAGCTGTTTTTT. This translates into CASSRQGNTGELFF.

The CDR3 nucleotides are TGTGCCAGCAGCCCCGACGGGACGTTAGCATACGAGCAGTACTTC. It translates to CASSPDGTLAYEQYF. J is TRBJ2-7 and V is TRBV28; D may match TRBD1 or TRBD2 (5 bases each). V was trimmed by 6 bases and J by 4 bases, leaving 19 bases between them. CDR1 MDHEN and CDR2 SYDVKM come from the germline V gene. This CDR3 region has 15 residues. Full variable domain (rest looked up from reference TRBV28 and TRBJ2-7): DVKVTQSSRYLVKRTGEKVFLECVQDMDHENMFWYRQDPGLGLRLIYFSYDVKMKEKGDIPEGYSVSREKKERFSLILESASTNQTSMYLCASSPDGTLAYEQYFGPGTRLTVT.

V is TRBV2 and J is TRBJ2-2, with 10 bases matching TRBD1. Germline values: CDR1 SNHLY, CDR2 FYNNEI. J was trimmed by 5 bases and V by 3 bases; bases with no gene match: 6. The CDR3 is 16 amino acids. CDR3 in amino acids: CASSETGGARTGELFF. The CDR3 nucleotides are TGTGCCAGCAGTGAGACAGGGGGCGCAAGGACCGGGGAGCTGTTTTTT.